Following are 23 T cell receptor beta chains from one sample sequenced in a study of blood T cell repertoires in COVID-19. Generated by immunoSEQ multiplex PCR, the TCRdb table keeps only in-frame clones and is missing some. The sample includes about 170,000 clones, over 80% seen only once; the top ten take roughly 9.1%. The sample consisted of peripheral blood. All receptors come from an elderly woman with active or convalescent COVID-19.

The chain uses TRBV27 and TRBJ1-2, with a tentative D call TRBD1 (5 bases). Germline values: CDR1 MNHEY, CDR2 SMNVEV (reference sequence). The CDR3 is 14 amino acids. Trimming stripped 2 bases from V and 7 bases from J, with 14 bases between. In DNA form, the CDR3 reads TGTGCCAGCAGTTTAAGGCAGGGAGGTCTTGGCTACACCTTC. It specifies CASSLRQGGLGYTF.

This chain joins TRBV3-1 (or the pseudogene TRBV3-2) and TRBJ2-4; D perhaps matches TRBD1 (6 bases). Germline CDR1 is LGHDT and CDR2 is YNNKEL (reference sequence). The CDR3 is 17 residues long. The V and J ends lost 0 bases and 0 bases respectively, with 12 bases between them. CDR3 in DNA: TGTGCCAGCAGCCAAGACCAGGGGCCTTTAGCCAAAAACATTCAGTACTTC. The encoded protein is CASSQDQGPLAKNIQYF.

This chain joins TRBV5-1 and TRBJ2-3; D call uncertain. V gave up 3 bases and J gave up 0 bases, with 11 bases separating them. Germline V gene sequence: CDR1 SGHRS, CDR2 YFSETQ. The CDR3 has 15 residues. DNA for the CDR3: TGCGCCAGCAGCTCATTGACATCTAGCACAGATACGCAGTATTTT. Translation gives CASSSLTSSTDTQYF.

The rearrangement links TRBV19 to TRBJ2-5; D remains unclear. Germline CDR1 and CDR2: LNHDA and SQIVND (reference sequence). CDR3 length equals 16 residues. Trimming stripped 1 base from V and 1 base from J, with 13 bases between. Written as DNA, the CDR3 is TGTGCCAGTAGTATAGCGGGTCTGAGCACCCAAGAGACCCAGTACTTC. It yields the protein CASSIAGLSTQETQYF.

This clone came up once. The rearrangement joins TRBV11-3 to TRBJ2-1, with 10 bases identical to TRBD2. Germline CDR1 SGHNT, CDR2 YENEEA. The V and J ends lost 5 bases and 2 bases, in that order; junction bases with no gene match: 6. This CDR3 comprises 16 residues. The CDR3 DNA follows: TGTGCCAGCAGCCGAGCGGGGGGGAATACCTACAATGAGCAGTTCTTC. It codes for CASSRAGGNTYNEQFF.

This clone was recorded a few times. V gene TRBV9 combines with J gene TRBJ2-1; 8 bases agree with TRBD2. After removal of 2 bases from V and 7 bases from J, the junction contained 5 bases not matched to a gene. The CDR3 extends over 14 amino acids. Germline V gene lookup returns CDR1 SGDLS and CDR2 YYNGEE. CDR3 amino acids: CASSVPRGGNEQFF. The CDR3 coding sequence is TGTGCCAGCAGCGTTCCACGGGGGGGGAATGAGCAGTTCTTC.

The gene calls are TRBV30 and TRBJ2-1; no clear D gene. The V gene's germline CDR1 is GTSNPN and CDR2 SVGIG (reference sequence). The CDR3 totals 13 residues. The ends were cut back, 4 bases at V and 4 bases at J, with 11 bases in the middle. CDR3 residues: CAWTRKDYNEQFF. CDR3 sequence (DNA): TGTGCCTGGACCAGGAAGGATTACAATGAGCAGTTCTTC.

Remarks on this clone: Other nucleotide sequences from this sample produce the same CDR3. The chain has TRBV10-1 and TRBJ1-4, with D maybe TRBD1 (5 bases). The CDR3 length is 14 residues. V lost 4 bases to trimming and J lost 3 bases, with 9 bases between them. Germline V gene sequence: CDR1 WNHNN, CDR2 SYGVQD (reference sequence). The CDR3 region is CASSAGTPNEKLFF. The CDR3 bases are TGCGCCAGCAGTGCCGGGACTCCTAATGAAAAACTGTTTTTT.

The rearrangement links TRBV6-5 to TRBJ1-2, with D possibly being TRBD1 (6 bases). V was clipped by 6 bases and J by 5 bases, with 13 bases between them. The CDR3 has 13 residues. Germline CDR1 reads MNHEY; CDR2 reads SVGAGI. The CDR3 sequence: CASSPQQGYGYTF. In DNA, the CDR3 is TGTGCCAGCAGCCCACAGCAGGGGTATGGCTACACCTTC.

The V and J genes are TRBV23-1 and TRBJ2-3, with 7 positions matching TRBD1. TRBV23-1 is an ORF, with its function uncertain. Trimming removed 4 bases from V and 0 bases from J; junction bases left unmatched: 7. CDR3 length: 16 residues. The CDR3 here is CASSRPLRGSTDTQYF. CDR3 DNA sequence: TGCGCCAGCAGTCGTCCCCTCAGGGGGAGCACAGATACGCAGTATTTT.

The chain has TRBV10-3 and TRBJ1-2, with D possibly matching TRBD1 (5 bases). The V gene lost 6 bases and the J gene lost 8 bases, with 16 bases spanning the gap. Germline lookup yields CDR1 ENHRY and CDR2 SYGVKD. The CDR3 totals 13 residues. Here the CDR3 reads CAIRRPGGGGYTF. DNA of the CDR3: TGTGCCATCAGACGCCCCGGGGGAGGAGGCTACACCTTC.

The chain combines TRBV6-5 with TRBJ1-3; TRBD1 matches 8 bases. This CDR3 has 13 residues. The germline V gene has CDR1 MNHEY and CDR2 SVGAGI. Unmatched junction bases numbered 4, after V lost 6 bases and J lost 6 bases. The DNA of the CDR3 is TGTGCCAGCAGGCAGGGGGCGAAAAACACCATATATTTT. Translated, it gives CASRQGAKNTIYF.

This sequence joins TRBV5-6 and TRBJ2-3, with D possibly being TRBD1 (6 bases). This CDR3 has 15 amino acids. Germline lookup yields CDR1 SGHDT and CDR2 YYEEEE. Deletions cut 4 bases from V and 2 bases from J, with 14 bases between. This CDR3 reads CASSNTGLDTDTQYF. As DNA, the CDR3 is TGTGCCAGCAGCAATACAGGGTTGGACACAGATACGCAGTATTTT.

With respect to this clone: Other nucleotide sequences from this sample produce the same CDR3. This chain joins TRBV5-6 and TRBJ1-5; possible D gene TRBD1, 6 bases. Trimming left V 5 bases short and J 1 base short, with 13 bases between. Per germline, CDR1 SGHDT and CDR2 YYEEEE. CDR3 length: 15 residues. Here the CDR3 reads CASSGQSLSNQPQHF. The CDR3 DNA is TGTGCCAGCAGTGGACAGTCTTTAAGCAATCAGCCCCAGCATTTT.

The CDR3 is CAIAQNRASTDTQYF. The CDR3 DNA is TGTGCCATCGCCCAAAACAGGGCGAGCACAGATACGCAGTATTTT. V usage is TRBV10-3 and J usage is TRBJ2-3; a possible D gene is TRBD1 (6 bases). The CDR3 loop spans 15 amino acids. Germline V gives CDR1 ENHRY, CDR2 SYGVKD. The V end was cut by 8 bases, the J end by 0 bases, with 15 bases between.

The rearrangement joins TRBV6-6 to TRBJ1-1, with no clear D. This CDR3 spans 14 amino acids. CDR1 is MNHNY, CDR2 SVGAGI, per germline (reference sequence). V lost 2 bases and J 1 base, leaving 8 bases between the germline ends. This chain's CDR3 is CASSYPPPNTEAFF. Written as DNA, the CDR3 is TGTGCCAGCAGTTACCCCCCTCCGAACACTGAAGCTTTCTTT.

The chain carries TRBV24-1 and TRBJ2-3; a possible D gene is TRBD2 (7 bases). This CDR3 has 17 residues. Trimming pared 2 bases from V and 3 bases from J, leaving 17 bases between. Germline assignment: CDR1 KGHDR and CDR2 SFDVKD. CDR3 bases: TGTGCCACCAGTGATTCCTCAAGGGGGAGGGGGACAGATACGCAGTATTTT. This translates into CATSDSSRGRGTDTQYF.

This chain links TRBV29-1 with TRBJ2-5, with D uncertain. The CDR3 covers 12 residues. Trimming shortened V by 3 bases and J by 5 bases, and 10 bases separated the two germline ends. Germline CDR1 and CDR2: SQVTM and ANQGSEA. This chain's CDR3 is CSVDSGQETQYF. CDR3 bases: TGCAGCGTTGACTCTGGTCAGGAGACCCAGTACTTC.

This clone was observed a handful of times. CDR3 loop: CASTDRAVLYGYTF. Written as DNA, the CDR3 is TGTGCCAGCACCGACAGGGCGGTCCTCTATGGCTACACCTTC. This chain connects TRBV7-2 to TRBJ1-2; 7 bases match TRBD1. This CDR3 has 14 amino acids. J was trimmed by 4 bases and V by 7 bases; bases with no gene match: 9. Germline V gene sequence: CDR1 SGHTA, CDR2 FQGNSA.

This clone was seen only once. The chain carries TRBV5-6 and TRBJ2-2; 11 bases map to TRBD1. Per germline, CDR1 SGHDT and CDR2 YYEEEE. This CDR3 spans 17 amino acids. V lost 0 bases, J lost 6 bases, and 7 bases stayed unmatched. CDR3 protein: CASSLALGTGGSGELFF. The CDR3 nucleotides read TGTGCCAGCAGCTTGGCCCTCGGGACAGGGGGTTCCGGGGAGCTGTTTTTT.

The gene calls are TRBV24-1 and TRBJ2-3; 8 bases align to TRBD2. The CDR3 has 16 amino acids. V trimming: 2 bases; J trimming: 1 base; junction bases outside the gene matches: 4. Germline CDR1 reads KGHDR; CDR2 reads SFDVKD. CDR3: CATSDSTSAGTDTQYF. The CDR3 bases are TGTGCCACCAGTGATTCGACTAGCGCGGGCACAGATACGCAGTATTTT.

The gene calls are TRBV25-1 and TRBJ1-4; 7 bases line up with TRBD1. CDR1 is MGHDK, CDR2 SYGVNS, per germline. The CDR3 loop spans 14 amino acids. V lost 6 bases to trimming and J lost 7 bases; unmatched junction nucleotides: 8. The CDR3 DNA reads TGTGCCAGCAGCCTTAGACAGGGTAGTGAAAAACTGTTTTTT. The encoded protein is CASSLRQGSEKLFF.

The rearrangement links TRBV6-2 or TRBV6-3 to TRBJ1-2, with no clear D. Germline lookup yields CDR1 MNHEY and CDR2 SVGEGT. This CDR3 has 13 amino acids. The V gene lost 4 bases and the J gene lost 1 base, with 7 bases spanning the gap. The CDR3 DNA sequence: TGTGCCAGCAGTTTTACAGTTAACTATGGCTACACCTTC. The encoded protein is CASSFTVNYGYTF.